This paragraph reports one T cell receptor (beta chain). The source of the sample is a study of blood T cell repertoires in COVID-19. At the level of the study: From T cells, B-cell-depleted T cells, or PBMCs came the material, which was cDNA or gDNA.

This table comes from immunoSEQ multiplex PCR, and its TCRdb copy is limited to in-frame clones, with some not included. The top ten hold under 14% of the sample, which has around 130,000 clones, roughly 79% seen once. CDR1 is SQVTM, CDR2 ANQGSEA, per germline. Trimming removed 1 base from V and 0 bases from J; junction bases left unmatched: 3. The CDR3 runs 15 residues. The sample consisted of peripheral blood. This TCR came from a human donor in a cohort sampled during active COVID-19. This chain connects TRBV29-1 to TRBJ2-7, with 10 bases fitting TRBD2. CDR3 loop: CSVEGLAGDSYEQYF. The CDR3 DNA follows: TGCAGCGTTGAAGGGCTAGCGGGGGACTCCTACGAGCAGTACTTC.